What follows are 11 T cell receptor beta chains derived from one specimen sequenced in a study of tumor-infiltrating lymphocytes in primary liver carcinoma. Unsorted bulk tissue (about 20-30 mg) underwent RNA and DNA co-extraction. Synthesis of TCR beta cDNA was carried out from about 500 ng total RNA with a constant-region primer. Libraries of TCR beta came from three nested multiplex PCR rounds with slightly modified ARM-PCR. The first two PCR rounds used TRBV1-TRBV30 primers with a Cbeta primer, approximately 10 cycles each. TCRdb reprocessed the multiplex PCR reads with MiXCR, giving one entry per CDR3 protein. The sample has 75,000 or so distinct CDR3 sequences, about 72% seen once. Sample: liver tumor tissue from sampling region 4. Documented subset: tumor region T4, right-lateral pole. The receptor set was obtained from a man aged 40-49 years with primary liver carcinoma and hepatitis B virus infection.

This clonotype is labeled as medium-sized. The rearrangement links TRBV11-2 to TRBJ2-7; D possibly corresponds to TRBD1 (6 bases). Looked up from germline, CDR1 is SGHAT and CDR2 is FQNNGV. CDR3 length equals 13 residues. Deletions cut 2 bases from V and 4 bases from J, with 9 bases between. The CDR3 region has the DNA TGTGCCAGCAGCTTATTGGGGGCTTACGAGCAGTACTTC. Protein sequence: CASSLLGAYEQYF.

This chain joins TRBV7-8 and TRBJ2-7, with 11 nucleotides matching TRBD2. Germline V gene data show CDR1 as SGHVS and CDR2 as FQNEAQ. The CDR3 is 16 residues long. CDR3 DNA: TGTGCTATCAGCCCGGGGACTAGCGGTAGCTCCTACGAGCAGTACTTC. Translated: CAISPGTSGSSYEQYF.

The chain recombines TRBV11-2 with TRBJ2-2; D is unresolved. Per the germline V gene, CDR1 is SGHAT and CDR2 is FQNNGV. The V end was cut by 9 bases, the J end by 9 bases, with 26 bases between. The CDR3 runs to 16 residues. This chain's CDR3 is CASSINSGRVVWELFF. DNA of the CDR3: TGTGCCAGTAGCATAAACAGTGGTCGCGTCGTCTGGGAGCTGTTTTTT.

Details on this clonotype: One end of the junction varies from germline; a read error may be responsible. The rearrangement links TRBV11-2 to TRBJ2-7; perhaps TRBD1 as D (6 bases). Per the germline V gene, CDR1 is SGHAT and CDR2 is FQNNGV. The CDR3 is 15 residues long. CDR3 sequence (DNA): TGTGCCAACAGCTCTACAGGGATCCGGAGGTACGAGCAGTACTTC. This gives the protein CANSSTGIRRYEQYF.

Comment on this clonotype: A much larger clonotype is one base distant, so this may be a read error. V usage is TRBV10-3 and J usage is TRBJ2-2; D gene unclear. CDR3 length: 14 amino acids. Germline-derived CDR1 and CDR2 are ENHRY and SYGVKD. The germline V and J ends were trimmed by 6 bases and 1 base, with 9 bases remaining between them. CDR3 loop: CAIRQAWNTGELFF. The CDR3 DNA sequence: TGTGCCATCAGGCAGGCATGGAACACCGGGGAGCTGTTTTTT.

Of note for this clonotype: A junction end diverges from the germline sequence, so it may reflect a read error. In DNA form, the CDR3 reads TGTGCCAGCGGTTACGGCGCACAAGAGACCCAGTACTTC. As protein: CASGYGAQETQYF. The V and J genes are TRBV6-2 or TRBV6-3 and TRBJ2-5, with D hard to call. CDR3 size: 13 residues. Germline CDR1 reads MNHEY; CDR2 reads SVGEGT.

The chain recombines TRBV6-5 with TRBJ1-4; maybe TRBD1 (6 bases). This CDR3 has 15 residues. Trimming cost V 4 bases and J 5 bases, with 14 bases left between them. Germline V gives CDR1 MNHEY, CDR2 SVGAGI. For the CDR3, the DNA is TGTGCCAGCAGTTGCCTGGGACACGCGAATGAAAAACTGTTTTTT. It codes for CASSCLGHANEKLFF.

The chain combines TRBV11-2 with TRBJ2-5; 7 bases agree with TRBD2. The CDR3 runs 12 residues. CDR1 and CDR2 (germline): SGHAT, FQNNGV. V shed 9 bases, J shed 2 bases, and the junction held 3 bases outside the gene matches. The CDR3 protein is CARGGEQETQYF. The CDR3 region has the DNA TGTGCCAGGGGGGGGGAACAAGAGACCCAGTACTTC.

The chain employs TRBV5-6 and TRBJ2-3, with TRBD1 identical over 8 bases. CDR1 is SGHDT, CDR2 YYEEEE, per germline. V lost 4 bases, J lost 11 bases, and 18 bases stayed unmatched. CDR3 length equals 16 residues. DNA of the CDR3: TGTGCCAGCAGCCGGAGGACAGGGAGAGCCTTAGGTAGGCAGTATTTT. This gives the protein CASSRRTGRALGRQYF.

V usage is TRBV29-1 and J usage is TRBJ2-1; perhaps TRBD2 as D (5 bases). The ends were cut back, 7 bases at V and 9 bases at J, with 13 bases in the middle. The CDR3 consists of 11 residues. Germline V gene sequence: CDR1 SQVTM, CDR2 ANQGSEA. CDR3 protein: CSAYRAGEQFF. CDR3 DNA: TGCAGCGCGTATAGGGCGGGTGAGCAGTTCTTC.

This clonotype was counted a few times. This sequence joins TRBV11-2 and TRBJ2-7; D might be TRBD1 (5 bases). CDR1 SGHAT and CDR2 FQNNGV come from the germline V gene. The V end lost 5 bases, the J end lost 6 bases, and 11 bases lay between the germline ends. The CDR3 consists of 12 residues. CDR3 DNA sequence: TGTGCCAGCAGCAGAGCAGGGTCCGAGCAGTACTTC. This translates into CASSRAGSEQYF.